The sequence of this TCR beta chain was determined in a study of cytomegalovirus exposure and HLA in healthy donors. Worth noting for this clone: Its antigen remains unidentified.

Overall study results and limits: A later analysis reportedly identified an Asian-associated ancestry cluster as carrying fewer N-insertions than the approximately 670-donor mean. Cytomegalovirus status, reportedly, was diagnosed with high specificity and sensitivity by the classifier. Rare TCR sequences predominated, though certain public TCRs were found in many donors.

The CDR3 spans 14 residues. CDR1 is SEHNR, CDR2 FQNEAQ, per germline (reference sequence). The germline V and J ends were trimmed by 3 bases and 4 bases, with 10 bases remaining between them. The PCR used 60 Vbeta and 13 Jbeta primers. Original processing methods: Around 11 million shared chains were among the approximately 87 million unique TCR beta chains that a later analysis counted. Sequencing used immunoSEQ multiplex PCR; TCRdb keeps in-frame clones, though not all of them. V and J calls and clone size come straight from that table; D and trimming were deduced from the DNA. Of more than 140,000 clones listed, roughly 81% are singletons.

Sequencing was done on a sample of PBMCs. The TCR was taken from a female donor in good health and CMV-seronegative. The chain carries TRBV7-9 and TRBJ1-3; a weak D match, TRBD1 (6 bases). CDR3 DNA: TGTGCCAGCAGCTTCACACAGGGAGGAAACACCATATATTTT. This gives the protein CASSFTQGGNTIYF. Filled out from reference TRBV7-9 and TRBJ1-3, the complete variable domain reads DTGVSQNPRHKITKRGQNVTFRCDPISEHNRLYWYRQTLGQGPEFLTYFQNEAQLEKSRLLSDRFSAERPKGSFSTLEIQRTEQGDSAMYLCASSFTQGGNTIYFGEGSWLTVV.